These 5 T cell receptor beta chains were sequenced from one sample in a study of somatic mutations in cytotoxic T cells in rheumatoid arthritis. Libraries were prepared by immunoSEQ multiplex PCR; TCRdb keeps only in-frame clonotypes and omits some of them. The sample consists of around 20,000 clones, 70% to 90% of them appearing once. The sample taken for sequencing was CD8+ T cells sorted from blood. These receptors were collected from an adult with rheumatoid arthritis.

The chain has TRBV2 and TRBJ1-2; 7 nucleotides line up with TRBD1. This CDR3 spans 14 amino acids. Losses at the gene ends were 5 bases for V and 1 base for J; bases not matched to a gene: 4. Germline-derived CDR1 and CDR2 are SNHLY and FYNNEI. The chain's CDR3 is CASSTRGVNYGYTF. The DNA of the CDR3 is TGTGCCAGCAGTACCAGGGGGGTTAACTATGGCTACACCTTC.

The chain employs TRBV4-1 and TRBJ2-3, with a tentative D call TRBD2 (5 bases). The CDR3 loop spans 13 amino acids. CDR1 and CDR2 from the germline V gene are MGHRA and YSYEKL. V was trimmed by 2 bases and J by 5 bases, leaving 8 bases between them. The CDR3 reads CASSQPAGDTQYF. The CDR3 bases are TGCGCCAGCAGCCAACCCGCGGGAGATACGCAGTATTTT.

The chain couples TRBV18 to TRBJ1-1, with 7 positions matching TRBD1. With V trimmed by 5 bases and J by 0 bases, 6 bases remained unmatched. CDR1 is KGHSH and CDR2 is LQKENI in the germline V gene. The CDR3 runs 15 residues. The CDR3 nucleotides are TGTGCCAGCTCAAACGCCGGGACAGTGAACACTGAAGCTTTCTTT. The encoded protein is CASSNAGTVNTEAFF.

The chain employs TRBV19 and TRBJ1-5, with a possible D match to TRBD1 (6 bases). Trimming left V 4 bases short and J 2 bases short, with 12 bases between. Germline values: CDR1 LNHDA, CDR2 SQIVND (reference sequence). The CDR3 is 15 residues long. The CDR3 loop reads CASSTQGTGNQPQHF. The CDR3 DNA sequence: TGTGCCAGTAGTACGCAGGGGACTGGCAATCAGCCCCAGCATTTT.

In its sample, this clone was seen once. For the CDR3, the DNA is TGTGCCAGCAGCCTGGGTGACGGGGGGAACACTGAAGCTTTCTTT. Protein product: CASSLGDGGNTEAFF. V is TRBV14 and J is TRBJ1-1, with D perhaps matching TRBD1 (5 bases). This CDR3 has 15 amino acids. V lost 4 bases and J 1 base, leaving 13 bases between the germline ends. CDR1 is SGHDN, CDR2 FVKESK, per germline.